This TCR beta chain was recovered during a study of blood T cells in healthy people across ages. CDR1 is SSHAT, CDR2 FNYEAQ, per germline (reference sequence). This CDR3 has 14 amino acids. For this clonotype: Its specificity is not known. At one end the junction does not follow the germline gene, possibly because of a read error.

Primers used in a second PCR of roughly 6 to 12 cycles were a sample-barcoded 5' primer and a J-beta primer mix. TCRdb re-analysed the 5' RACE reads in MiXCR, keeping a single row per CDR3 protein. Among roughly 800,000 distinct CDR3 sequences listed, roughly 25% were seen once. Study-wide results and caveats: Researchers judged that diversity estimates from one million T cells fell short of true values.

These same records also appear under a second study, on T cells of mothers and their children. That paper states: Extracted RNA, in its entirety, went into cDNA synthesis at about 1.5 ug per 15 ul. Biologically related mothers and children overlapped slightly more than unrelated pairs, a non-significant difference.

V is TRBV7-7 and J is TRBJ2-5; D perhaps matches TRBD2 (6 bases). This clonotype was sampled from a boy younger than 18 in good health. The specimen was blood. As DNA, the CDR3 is TGTGCTAGCAGCCCACTGACTAGTAGGGAGACCCAGTACTTC. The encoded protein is CASSPLTSRETQYF. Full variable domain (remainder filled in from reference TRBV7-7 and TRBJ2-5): GAGVSQSPRYKVTKRGQDVTLRCDPISSHATLYWYQQALGQGPEFLTYFNYEAQPDKSGLPSDRFSAERPEGSISTLTIQRTEQRDSAMYRCASSPLTSRETQYFGPGTRLLVL.